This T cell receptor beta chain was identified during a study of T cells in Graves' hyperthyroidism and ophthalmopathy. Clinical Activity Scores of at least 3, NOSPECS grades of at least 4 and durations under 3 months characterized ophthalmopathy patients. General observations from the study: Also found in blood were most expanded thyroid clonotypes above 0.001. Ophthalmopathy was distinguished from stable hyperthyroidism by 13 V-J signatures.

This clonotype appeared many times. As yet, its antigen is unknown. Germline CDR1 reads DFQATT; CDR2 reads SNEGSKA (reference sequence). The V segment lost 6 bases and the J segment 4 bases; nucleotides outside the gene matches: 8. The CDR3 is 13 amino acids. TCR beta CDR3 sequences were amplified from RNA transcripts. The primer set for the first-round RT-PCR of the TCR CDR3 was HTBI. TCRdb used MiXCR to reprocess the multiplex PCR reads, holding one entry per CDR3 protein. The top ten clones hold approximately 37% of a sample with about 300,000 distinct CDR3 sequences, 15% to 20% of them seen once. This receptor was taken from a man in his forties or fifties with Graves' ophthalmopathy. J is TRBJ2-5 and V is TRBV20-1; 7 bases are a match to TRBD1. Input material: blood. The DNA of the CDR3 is TGCAGTGCCGACAGGGCGGATAGAGAGACCCAGTACTTC. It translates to CSADRADRETQYF.